Listed below are T cell receptor beta chains from one sample, sequenced in a study of blood T cell repertoires in COVID-19. TCRdb's copy holds only in-frame clones and misses some; the assay was immunoSEQ multiplex PCR. The profile covers around 230,000 clones, with about 90% appearing a single time and 3% to 4% taken by the ten largest. The sample taken for sequencing was PBMCs or T cells enriched from blood (not recorded which). The receptors here all came from a woman between 40 and 50 years old with acute COVID-19. CDR3s leave out the opening cysteine and the closing phenylalanine or tryptophan. The D gene is left open where the match is weak.

d_gene,v_gene,j_gene,CDR3aa
TRBD1,TRBV5-1,TRBJ2-5,ASSLAGTEETQY
TRBD1,TRBV7-2,TRBJ2-3,ASSSRGRATDTQY
NA,TRBV11-2,TRBJ2-1,ASSFPRDLSNEQF
TRBD1,TRBV29-1,TRBJ2-1,SVAGTGSSYNEQF
NA,TRBV28,TRBJ1-5,ASSESGVPRD
TRBD1,TRBV27,TRBJ1-2,ASSTDRGQNNYGYT
NA,TRBV2,TRBJ1-5,ASSARPQH
TRBD2,TRBV4-2,TRBJ2-1,ASSHQLSAGGPYNEQF
TRBD2,TRBV9,TRBJ2-1,ASSVGPGTSGYNEQF
NA,TRBV29-1,TRBJ2-1,SGSGMVRNEQF
TRBD1,TRBV19,TRBJ2-7,ASSPGQGQFYEQY
NA,TRBV5-5,TRBJ1-2,ASSDWLANYGYT
TRBD2,TRBV25-1,TRBJ2-7,ASSDPGLATSEQY
NA,TRBV9,TRBJ2-7,ASSPHRDTTYEQY
TRBD1,TRBV9,TRBJ2-5,ASSVDQGAKETQY
NA,TRBV13,TRBJ1-1,ATNTGKSEAF
NA,TRBV4-1,TRBJ2-3,ASSQDPIAGSTDTQY
NA,TRBV25-1,TRBJ2-7,ASSDTGRNSYEQY
NA,TRBV6-5,TRBJ2-5,ASEGLETQY
TRBD1,TRBV5-8,TRBJ2-7,ASSRGTGELYEQY
TRBD2,TRBV7-2,TRBJ2-1,ASSLALAGGYNEQF
NA,TRBV20-1,TRBJ2-5,SASVPGGETQY
TRBD1,TRBV9,TRBJ2-3,ASSAGQVEDTQY
NA,TRBV30,TRBJ1-1,AWSEELDTEAF
TRBD2,TRBV27,TRBJ2-1,ASSPTISGMGSYNEQF
NA,TRBV6-6,TRBJ2-7,ASSSTYEQY
TRBD2,TRBV5-4,TRBJ2-3,ASSQTSGRTQY
NA,TRBV2,TRBJ2-2,ASETGTVGTGELF
NA,TRBV5-1,TRBJ2-7,ASSLSGSSYEQY
TRBD2,TRBV19,TRBJ2-5,ASSYRGLLAVETQY
TRBD2,TRBV7-8,TRBJ2-7,ASTPMREGYEQY
NA,TRBV28,TRBJ1-6,ASSFTAPGSYNSPLH
NA,TRBV9,TRBJ2-3,ASSVVTDTQY
TRBD1,TRBV5-4,TRBJ2-5,ASSFGTGVETQY